This T cell receptor (beta chain) was captured by sequencing in a study of OX40 agonist ivuxolimab in advanced cancers. Study background: Participants averaged roughly 57 years of age (range roughly 23 to 90) and were under 90% male.

Libraries were prepared by immunoSEQ multiplex PCR; TCRdb keeps only in-frame clonotypes and omits some of them. The table shows more than 20,000 clones, with over 65% occurring only once. Researchers took blood at baseline, on cycle 4 day 1, and on cycle 7 day 1. With regard to this clone: The target antigen is unknown.

Study results and limitations: Antigen specificity was not determined for the expanded peripheral T cells. In the 0.1-3.0 mg/kg groups, partial responders showed among the lowest expansion.

CDR1 is SGHKS and CDR2 is YYEKEE in the germline V gene (reference sequence). The CDR3 spans 14 residues. V was clipped by 6 bases and J by 3 bases, with 15 bases between them. The clonotype was recovered from an adult with an advanced solid tumor such as melanoma, head and neck, liver or kidney cancer. The chain is built from TRBV5-5 and TRBJ1-2; tentatively, D is TRBD1 (5 bases). Here the sequenced sample was CD4+ or CD8+ T cells sorted from blood, taken in a trial of the OX40 agonist ivuxolimab. Here the CDR3 reads CASTQGEGYYGYTF. CDR3 in DNA: TGTGCCAGCACCCAGGGAGAGGGCTACTATGGCTACACCTTC.